This T cell receptor (beta chain) appears in the sequencing data of a study of cytomegalovirus exposure and HLA in healthy donors. Regarding the study as a whole: TCR beta V- and J-gene trimming, according to a later analysis, was linked to a missense DCLRE1C variant. When analyzed later, the rates of TCR association showed variation by HLA locus, with DRB1 the most and HLA-C the fewest.

CDR3 length: 16 amino acids. CDR1 and CDR2 from the germline V gene are SGHRS and YFSETQ. The ends lost 0 bases at V and 9 bases at J; junction bases unmatched: 11. Primers for the PCR totalled 60 Vbeta and 13 Jbeta. The repertoire was sequenced with immunoSEQ multiplex PCR; TCRdb's copy has only in-frame clones and lacks some. Of about 89,000 clones listed, about 85% are singletons. As regards this clone: Its specificity is unknown.

Material for sequencing was PBMCs. This chain connects TRBV5-1 to TRBJ2-3; 9 nucleotides align to TRBD2. The receptor's source is a man aged 35-49 years in good health and CMV-seropositive. The chain's CDR3 is CASSLGASGMVETQYF. The CDR3 nucleotides are TGCGCCAGCAGCTTGGGAGCTAGCGGGATGGTTGAAACGCAGTATTTT.